This TCR beta chain came from a study of Graves' ophthalmopathy and Graves' hyperthyroidism. Overall study context: Untreated patients at initial diagnosis provided peripheral blood. Study-level points and caveats: The authors also found most expanded thyroid clonotypes above 0.001 frequency in blood.

Researchers took RNA transcripts and amplified TCR beta CDR3 regions from them. First-round RT-PCR relied on HTBI primers, and a second-round multiplex PCR came next. TCRdb ran MiXCR on the multiplex PCR reads and lists one entry per CDR3 protein. The sample comprises approximately 480,000 distinct CDR3 sequences, approximately 14% of which are singletons, and roughly 10% rests with the top ten. This clonotype was counted ten times or more. Antigen: not known. Other autoimmune disease, uncontrolled infection, pregnancy and lactation led to exclusion. Sequences were obtained from blood. The origin of this receptor is a woman aged 25 to 45 with Graves' ophthalmopathy.

The CDR3 sequence is CAGSSGQGGETQYF. The DNA for the CDR3 is TGTGCCGGGTCATCAGGGCAGGGAGGGGAGACCCAGTACTTC. This sequence joins TRBV30 and TRBJ2-5; TRBD2 agrees at 7 bases. The CDR3 has 14 amino acids. Germline CDR1 and CDR2: GTSNPN and SVGIG (reference sequence). J gave up 5 bases and V 8 bases, and 14 bases lay outside the gene matches.